Listed below are T cell receptor beta chains from one sample, sequenced in a study of a mutant IDH1 vaccine in newly diagnosed glioma. This table comes from immunoSEQ multiplex PCR, and its TCRdb copy is limited to in-frame clones, with some not included. The repertoire holds 40,000 to 65,000 clones, with just under 80% as singletons. These TCRs' antigens remain unknown. Sequenced here: PBMCs, sampled from a glioma patient whose treatment included an IDH1 peptide vaccine. All receptors come from a middle-aged woman with glioma. CDR3s include the opening cysteine and the closing phenylalanine or tryptophan. The D gene is left open where the match is weak. The listing skips clone size in some rows; elsewhere it reads once, few, many or a size class.

size: -; D: TRBD1; J: TRBJ1-1; V: TRBV6-4; CDR3: CASSRTGNTEAFF; DNA: TGTGCCAGCAGTCGGACAGGGAACACTGAAGCTTTCTTT
size: -; D: TRBD2; J: TRBJ2-1; V: TRBV7-2; CDR3: CASSPKRGAKLNEQFF; DNA: TGTGCCAGCAGCCCTAAGCGGGGGGCGAAGCTCAATGAGCAGTTCTTC
size: -; D: -; J: TRBJ2-1; V: TRBV6-6; CDR3: CASSYSDLVHEQFF; DNA: TGTGCCAGCAGTTACTCCGACCTGGTGCATGAGCAGTTCTTC
size: -; D: TRBD1; J: TRBJ1-5; V: TRBV7-9; CDR3: CASSLTNRGENDQPQHF; DNA: TGTGCCAGCAGCTTGACTAACAGGGGAGAGAACGATCAGCCCCAGCATTTT
size: -; D: -; J: TRBJ1-2; V: TRBV4-1; CDR3: CASSQEGGGRGGYTF; DNA: TGCGCCAGCAGCCAAGAGGGGGGGGGTAGAGGAGGCTACACCTTC
size: once; D: -; J: TRBJ2-3; V: TRBV7-2; CDR3: CASSLAGSTDTQYF; DNA: TGTGCCAGCAGCTTAGCAGGCAGCACAGATACGCAGTATTTT
size: -; D: -; J: TRBJ1-2; V: TRBV29-1; CDR3: CSVDPEYGYTF; DNA: TGCAGCGTTGACCCAGAGTATGGCTACACCTTC
size: -; D: TRBD1; J: TRBJ1-3; V: TRBV27; CDR3: CASREIGTGGNAGNTIYF; DNA: TGTGCCAGCCGGGAGATAGGGACAGGGGGGAACGCTGGAAACACCATATATTTT
size: -; D: -; J: TRBJ1-4; V: TRBV2; CDR3: CASNTITGREKLFF; DNA: TGTGCCAGCAACACCATCACAGGACGAGAAAAACTGTTTTTT
size: -; D: -; J: TRBJ2-2; V: TRBV7-7; CDR3: CASSLGSTGELFF; DNA: TGTGCTAGCAGCTTAGGAAGCACCGGGGAGCTGTTTTTT
size: once; D: TRBD2; J: TRBJ2-7; V: TRBV2; CDR3: CASEDPRGGGAPQYF; DNA: TGTGCCAGCGAGGACCCCCGAGGCGGGGGGGCCCCCCAGTACTTC
size: -; D: -; J: TRBJ1-4; V: TRBV4-1; CDR3: CASSQGVTDTGSEKLFF; DNA: TGCGCCAGCAGCCAAGGGGTGACGGATACAGGGAGTGAAAAACTGTTTTTT
size: -; D: -; J: TRBJ1-2; V: TRBV10-3; CDR3: CAIRGGDYGYTF; DNA: TGTGCCATCAGGGGGGGAGACTATGGCTACACCTTC
size: -; D: -; J: TRBJ1-1; V: TRBV5-1; CDR3: CASSLVVNTEAFF; DNA: TGCGCCAGCAGCTTGGTCGTGAACACTGAAGCTTTCTTT
size: -; D: TRBD1; J: TRBJ1-3; V: TRBV6-4; CDR3: CASTPGQGANTIYF; DNA: TGTGCCAGCACCCCGGGACAGGGGGCGAACACCATATATTTT
size: few; D: -; J: TRBJ1-1; V: TRBV30; CDR3: CAWSVLEGNTEAFF; DNA: TGTGCCTGGAGTGTACTCGAGGGGAACACTGAAGCTTTCTTT
size: -; D: -; J: TRBJ1-1; V: TRBV19; CDR3: CASRAGAENTEAFF; DNA: TGTGCCAGTAGGGCAGGGGCAGAGAACACTGAAGCTTTCTTT
size: -; D: TRBD2; J: TRBJ2-1; V: TRBV7-9; CDR3: CASSPLAGGGNEQFF; DNA: TGTGCCAGCAGCCCATTAGCGGGGGGGGGCAATGAGCAGTTCTTC
size: once; D: -; J: TRBJ2-7; V: TRBV30; CDR3: CAWRGGGYEQYF; DNA: TGTGCCTGGAGGGGAGGCGGGTACGAGCAGTACTTC
size: -; D: TRBD1; J: TRBJ1-2; V: TRBV10-3; CDR3: CAISPDRVDYGYTF; DNA: TGTGCCATCAGCCCAGACAGGGTTGACTATGGCTACACCTTC
size: few; D: -; J: TRBJ1-4; V: TRBV21-1; CDR3: CASSKAATNEKLFF; DNA: TGTGCCAGCAGCAAAGCAGCAACTAATGAAAAACTGTTTTTT
size: -; D: TRBD2; J: TRBJ2-3; V: TRBV29-1; CDR3: CSVGPASGGATDTQYF; DNA: TGCAGCGTCGGACCGGCTAGCGGGGGGGCTACAGATACGCAGTATTTT
size: -; D: -; J: TRBJ1-5; V: TRBV7-9; CDR3: CASSFGGAGNQPQHF; DNA: TGTGCCAGCAGCTTTGGGGGTGCTGGCAATCAGCCCCAGCATTTT
size: -; D: -; J: TRBJ2-5; V: TRBV5-1; CDR3: CASSPTTQETQYF; DNA: TGCGCCAGCAGCCCCACGACACAAGAGACCCAGTACTTC
size: -; D: -; J: TRBJ1-5; V: TRBV30; CDR3: CAWSGGGRHQPQHF; DNA: TGTGCCTGGAGTGGAGGTGGGAGGCATCAGCCCCAGCATTTT
size: -; D: -; J: TRBJ2-3; V: TRBV6-1; CDR3: CASSVLERTDTQYF; DNA: TGTGCCAGCAGTGTACTTGAGAGGACAGATACGCAGTATTTT
size: -; D: TRBD2; J: TRBJ2-4; V: TRBV7-9; CDR3: CASSWGSSGGNIQYF; DNA: TGTGCCAGCAGCTGGGGTTCGTCGGGGGGAAACATTCAGTACTTC
size: -; D: TRBD2; J: TRBJ2-3; V: TRBV7-2; CDR3: CASSFGVAGGSDTQYF; DNA: TGTGCCAGCAGCTTCGGAGTAGCGGGGGGGTCAGATACGCAGTATTTT
size: -; D: -; J: TRBJ1-4; V: TRBV20-1; CDR3: CSAPRREKLFF; DNA: TGCAGTGCCCCTCGGCGGGAAAAACTGTTTTTT
size: -; D: TRBD2; J: TRBJ2-2; V: TRBV9; CDR3: CASSPVGGVVGELFF; DNA: TGTGCCAGCAGTCCTGTGGGGGGGGTCGTCGGGGAGCTGTTTTTT
size: -; D: -; J: TRBJ1-1; V: TRBV7-9; CDR3: CASSLGGGNTEAFF; DNA: TGTGCCAGCAGCCTCGGGGGGGGGAACACTGAAGCTTTCTTT
size: few; D: -; J: TRBJ2-7; V: TRBV9; CDR3: CASSETPGHEQYF; DNA: TGTGCCAGCAGCGAGACACCAGGGCACGAGCAGTACTTC
size: -; D: -; J: TRBJ1-1; V: TRBV27; CDR3: CASSLGRGTEAFF; DNA: TGTGCCAGCAGTTTGGGTAGGGGTACTGAAGCTTTCTTT
size: -; D: -; J: TRBJ1-4; V: TRBV5-1; CDR3: CASSLDGMTNEKLFF; DNA: TGCGCCAGCAGCTTGGATGGGATGACTAATGAAAAACTGTTTTTT
size: -; D: -; J: TRBJ2-7; V: TRBV11-3; CDR3: CASSLGGSYEQYF; DNA: TGTGCCAGCAGCTTAGGCGGCTCCTACGAGCAGTACTTC
size: -; D: -; J: TRBJ1-2; V: TRBV7-2; CDR3: CASSTQGRANYGYTF; DNA: TGTGCCAGCAGCACCCAGGGAAGGGCCAACTATGGCTACACCTTC
size: -; D: TRBD1; J: TRBJ1-6; V: TRBV27; CDR3: CASRDRLDPSPLHF; DNA: TGTGCCAGCAGGGACAGGTTGGACCCTTCACCCCTCCACTTT
size: -; D: TRBD1; J: TRBJ1-2; V: TRBV6-1; CDR3: CASSRDRGYYGYTF; DNA: TGTGCCAGCAGTCGGGACAGGGGGTACTATGGCTACACCTTC
size: -; D: -; J: TRBJ2-7; V: TRBV5-1; CDR3: CASRIQGTHEQYF; DNA: TGCGCCAGCCGGATCCAGGGGACTCACGAGCAGTACTTC
size: once; D: TRBD2; J: TRBJ2-2; V: TRBV6-5; CDR3: CASSYASGGTGELFF; DNA: TGTGCCAGCAGTTACGCTAGCGGGGGGACCGGGGAGCTGTTTTTT
size: -; D: -; J: TRBJ2-7; V: TRBV4-3; CDR3: CASSHKQGSEQYF; DNA: TGCGCCAGCAGCCATAAACAGGGATCCGAGCAGTACTTC
size: -; D: TRBD1; J: TRBJ1-2; V: TRBV6-5; CDR3: CASSYSTGQGTYGYTF; DNA: TGTGCCAGCAGTTACTCGACGGGACAGGGGACCTATGGCTACACCTTC
size: -; D: -; J: TRBJ2-6; V: TRBV30; CDR3: CAWSLLTTRGANVLTF; DNA: TGTGCCTGGAGTCTTCTCACGACTCGGGGGGCCAACGTCCTGACTTTC
size: -; D: -; J: TRBJ2-7; V: TRBV18; CDR3: CASSPGALGTYEQYF; DNA: TGTGCCAGCTCACCAGGGGCTCTCGGAACCTACGAGCAGTACTTC
size: -; D: -; J: TRBJ1-4; V: TRBV6-1; CDR3: CASSEASRRGKLFF; DNA: TGTGCCAGCAGTGAGGCTTCTCGGAGGGGAAAACTGTTTTTT
size: -; D: TRBD2; J: TRBJ2-2; V: TRBV9; CDR3: CASSVGGRDTGELFF; DNA: TGTGCCAGCAGCGTAGGGGGGAGGGACACCGGGGAGCTGTTTTTT
size: -; D: -; J: TRBJ1-4; V: TRBV4-1; CDR3: CASTLTSTNEKLFF; DNA: TGCGCCAGCACCTTAACGTCGACTAATGAAAAACTGTTTTTT
size: -; D: TRBD1; J: TRBJ2-4; V: TRBV7-2; CDR3: CASSQGQAAKNIQYF; DNA: TGTGCCAGCAGCCAGGGACAGGCAGCCAAAAACATTCAGTACTTC
size: few; D: TRBD1; J: TRBJ1-5; V: TRBV27; CDR3: CASSLRDRYQPQHF; DNA: TGTGCCAGCAGTTTAAGGGACAGGTATCAGCCCCAGCATTTT
size: -; D: TRBD2; J: TRBJ2-1; V: TRBV9; CDR3: CASSAPPGGIDNEQFF; DNA: TGTGCCAGCAGCGCCCCTCCGGGGGGGATAGACAATGAGCAGTTCTTC
size: -; D: -; J: TRBJ1-3; V: TRBV2; CDR3: CASTGEGAGNTIYF; DNA: TGTGCCAGCACCGGGGAAGGGGCTGGAAACACCATATATTTT
size: -; D: -; J: TRBJ1-3; V: TRBV7-2; CDR3: CASSLVVGSGNTIYF; DNA: TGTGCCAGCAGCTTAGTGGTCGGGTCAGGAAACACCATATATTTT
size: -; D: -; J: TRBJ2-7; V: TRBV11-3; CDR3: CASSLDDSYEQYF; DNA: TGTGCCAGCAGCTTAGATGACTCCTACGAGCAGTACTTC
size: -; D: -; J: TRBJ1-2; V: TRBV30; CDR3: CAWSLQGNYGYTF; DNA: TGTGCCTGGTCTCTACAGGGTAACTATGGCTACACCTTC
size: -; D: -; J: TRBJ2-7; V: TRBV5-1; CDR3: CASSLVAQGGEQYF; DNA: TGCGCCAGCAGCTTGGTGGCCCAGGGTGGCGAGCAGTACTTC
size: few; D: -; J: TRBJ1-5; V: TRBV30; CDR3: CAWSREGNQPQHF; DNA: TGTGCCTGGTCCCGGGAGGGGAATCAGCCCCAGCATTTT
size: -; D: -; J: TRBJ1-2; V: TRBV29-1; CDR3: CSVPSMTNYGYTF; DNA: TGCAGCGTCCCTTCGATGACTAACTATGGCTACACCTTC
size: -; D: TRBD1; J: TRBJ1-2; V: TRBV19; CDR3: CASSKTGEDGYTF; DNA: TGTGCCAGTAGTAAAACAGGGGAGGATGGCTACACCTTC
size: few; D: -; J: TRBJ2-2; V: TRBV21-1; CDR3: CASSKGGSGNTGELFF; DNA: TGTGCCAGCAGCAAAGGCGGTAGCGGGAACACCGGGGAGCTGTTTTTT
size: -; D: -; J: TRBJ1-1; V: TRBV30; CDR3: CAWSVLGGSTMNTEAFF; DNA: TGTGCCTGGAGTGTACTCGGTGGGAGTACCATGAACACTGAAGCTTTCTTT